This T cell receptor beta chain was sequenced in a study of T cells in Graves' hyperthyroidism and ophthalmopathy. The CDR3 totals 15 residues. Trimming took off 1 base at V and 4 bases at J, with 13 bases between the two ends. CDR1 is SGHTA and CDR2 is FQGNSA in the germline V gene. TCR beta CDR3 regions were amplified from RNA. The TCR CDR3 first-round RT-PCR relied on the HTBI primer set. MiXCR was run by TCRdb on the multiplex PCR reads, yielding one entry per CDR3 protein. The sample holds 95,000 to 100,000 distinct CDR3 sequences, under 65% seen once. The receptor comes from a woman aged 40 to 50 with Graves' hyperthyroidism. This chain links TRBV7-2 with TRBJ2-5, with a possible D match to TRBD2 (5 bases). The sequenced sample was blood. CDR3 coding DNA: TGTGCCAGCAGCTTAGGGACTTCGTCGGGAGAGACCCAGTACTTC. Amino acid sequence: CASSLGTSSGETQYF.